These 3 T cell receptor beta chains originate from one sample sequenced in a study of blood T cell repertoires in COVID-19. Method: immunoSEQ multiplex PCR; TCRdb's copy keeps in-frame clones and lacks some. Among 200,000 to 300,000 clones listed, 80% to 95% were seen once. Sample: peripheral blood. The receptors derive from a person under 35 with COVID-19, enrolled during active disease.

J is TRBJ1-3 and V is TRBV28, with TRBD1 matching over 8 bases. CDR3 length: 15 residues. V shed 3 bases and J 4 bases; nucleotides not matched to a gene: 5. Germline V gene sequence: CDR1 MDHEN, CDR2 SYDVKM. This chain's CDR3 is CASSLQGAGGNTIYF. The CDR3 bases are TGTGCCAGCAGTTTGCAGGGGGCAGGAGGAAACACCATATATTTT.

The chain has TRBV29-1 and TRBJ1-1, with a possible D match to TRBD1 (5 bases). This CDR3 is built from 12 residues. The V and J ends lost 6 bases and 3 bases respectively, with 11 bases between them. Germline V gene sequence: CDR1 SQVTM, CDR2 ANQGSEA. The CDR3 loop reads CSVDWGDTEAFF. For the CDR3, the DNA is TGCAGCGTCGACTGGGGGGACACTGAAGCTTTCTTT.

The rearrangement uses TRBV24-1 and TRBJ1-3; a possible D gene is TRBD1 (6 bases). The germline gives CDR1 KGHDR, CDR2 SFDVKD. The V and J ends lost 1 base and 0 bases respectively, with 9 bases between them. This CDR3 spans 16 amino acids. The CDR3 protein is CATSDFQGNSGNTIYF. CDR3 coding DNA: TGTGCCACCAGTGATTTCCAGGGGAACTCTGGAAACACCATATATTTT.